The 22 T cell receptor beta chains below all came from one sample that was sequenced in a study of T cell responses to AZD1222 COVID-19 vaccine. Produced via immunoSEQ multiplex PCR; TCRdb's table is partial and in-frame only. The data show roughly 51,000 clones, 80% to 90% seen once. The material was peripheral blood, obtained 28 days after the second AZD1222 dose. The origin of the receptors is an adult who received the AZD1222 COVID-19 vaccine.

The chain joins TRBV2 to TRBJ1-1, with D possibly matching TRBD1 (6 bases). V gave up 7 bases and J gave up 8 bases, with 20 bases separating them. The CDR3 is 14 amino acids. Germline-derived CDR1 and CDR2 are SNHLY and FYNNEI. The CDR3 DNA follows: TGTGCCAGCAAGCAAGGGGGGGCCGTGTCCGAAGCTTTCTTT. Amino acid sequence: CASKQGGAVSEAFF. Full variable domain (outside the CDR3, taken from reference TRBV2 and TRBJ1-1): EPEVTQTPSHQVTQMGQEVILRCVPISNHLYFYWYRQILGQKVEFLVSFYNNEISEKSEIFDDQFSVERPDGSNFTLKIRSTKLEDSAMYFCASKQGGAVSEAFFGQGTRLTVV.

The chain joins TRBV19 to TRBJ1-5, with 7 bases that match TRBD1. Germline values: CDR1 LNHDA, CDR2 SQIVND (reference sequence). This CDR3 region has 12 residues. Trimming took 8 bases from V and 5 from J; bases not matched to a gene: 3. This chain's CDR3 is CASRDRDQPQHF. CDR3 sequence (DNA): TGTGCCAGTCGGGACAGAGATCAGCCCCAGCATTTT.

This chain connects TRBV7-3 to TRBJ2-3; TRBD2 might be the D (6 bases). The V and J ends lost 3 bases and 4 bases respectively, with 17 bases between them. The CDR3 loop spans 16 amino acids. The germline gives CDR1 SGHTA, CDR2 FQGTGA. This CDR3 reads CASSFRHGSGADTQYF. The CDR3 DNA follows: TGTGCCAGCAGCTTCCGCCATGGGTCGGGAGCAGATACGCAGTATTTT.

The chain joins TRBV2 to TRBJ2-5; 7 nucleotides line up with TRBD1. The CDR3 runs to 13 residues. After removal of 7 bases from V and 2 bases from J, the junction contained 4 bases not matched to a gene. CDR1 and CDR2 (germline): SNHLY, FYNNEI. CDR3 sequence reads: CASTPGQQETQYF. Written as DNA, the CDR3 is TGTGCCAGCACCCCGGGACAGCAAGAGACCCAGTACTTC.

This chain links TRBV5-6 with TRBJ2-1; the D gene is possibly TRBD2 (5 bases). The V and J ends lost 4 bases and 2 bases respectively, with 19 bases between them. Germline values: CDR1 SGHDT, CDR2 YYEEEE. The CDR3 runs 17 residues. The CDR3 protein is CASSPSLVGMPYNEQFF. CDR3 in DNA: TGTGCCAGCAGCCCTAGCCTAGTCGGGATGCCCTACAATGAGCAGTTCTTC.

The chain is built from TRBV2 and TRBJ2-5, with a weak D call TRBD2 (6 bases). The CDR3 is 15 amino acids. V lost 0 bases and J 5 bases, leaving 13 bases between the germline ends. Germline loops: CDR1 SNHLY, CDR2 FYNNEI. The CDR3, as DNA: TGTGCCAGCAGTGAAGCAGGAGGGGACGGGGAGACCCAGTACTTC. The encoded protein is CASSEAGGDGETQYF.

V usage is TRBV3-1 (or the pseudogene TRBV3-2) and J usage is TRBJ2-5; 7 bases fit TRBD1. J gave up 5 bases and V 0 bases, and 6 bases lay outside the gene matches. Looked up from germline, CDR1 is LGHDT and CDR2 is YNNKEL (reference sequence). There are 15 residues in the CDR3. As DNA, the CDR3 is TGTGCCAGCAGCCAAGACCCGACAGGGAAGGAGACCCAGTACTTC. This gives the protein CASSQDPTGKETQYF.

This chain joins TRBV7-9 and TRBJ2-5; the D gene is possibly TRBD2 (6 bases). V shed 3 bases and J shed 4 bases, with 18 bases lying between them. The germline V gene encodes CDR1 SEHNR and CDR2 FQNEAQ (reference sequence). This CDR3 has 16 residues. The CDR3 DNA sequence: TGTGCCAGCAGCTTCCACAGGATGGAGGGGCGAGAGACCCAGTACTTC. Translated, it gives CASSFHRMEGRETQYF.

This clone was recorded once. The V and J genes are TRBV9 and TRBJ2-7, with TRBD2 identical over 11 bases. CDR1 and CDR2 from the germline V gene are SGDLS and YYNGEE. The CDR3 runs 17 residues. Trimming took 0 bases from V and 6 from J; bases not matched to a gene: 11. This CDR3 reads CASSVATSGSRGSEQYF. The CDR3 region has the DNA TGTGCCAGCAGCGTAGCTACTAGCGGGAGCCGGGGGAGCGAGCAGTACTTC.

The genes are TRBV27 and TRBJ2-2, with a possible D match to TRBD2 (6 bases). Per germline, CDR1 MNHEY and CDR2 SMNVEV (reference sequence). Trimming shortened V by 5 bases and J by 7 bases, and 20 bases separated the two germline ends. CDR3 length: 16 amino acids. The CDR3 is CASSKRGPGEGGELFF. The CDR3 bases are TGTGCCAGCAGTAAACGGGGTCCGGGAGAGGGCGGGGAGCTGTTTTTT.

The chain uses TRBV5-4 and TRBJ2-7; 8 nucleotides match TRBD2. V lost 1 base to trimming and J lost 8 bases; unmatched junction nucleotides: 11. Germline-derived CDR1 and CDR2 are SGHNT and YYREEE (reference sequence). This CDR3 comprises 15 residues. The CDR3 DNA reads as TGTGCCAGCAGCTTGTTACGGGAGGGCATAGGGAAGCAGTACTTC. Protein: CASSLLREGIGKQYF.

CDR3: CASSPRGYEQYF. CDR3 coding DNA: TGTGCCAGCAGTCCCCGAGGGTACGAGCAGTACTTC. The chain uses TRBV28 and TRBJ2-7, with a tentative D call TRBD2 (5 bases). CDR1 is MDHEN and CDR2 is SYDVKM in the germline V gene. Trimming removed 5 bases at V and 4 bases at J, with 9 bases between. The CDR3 is made up of 12 amino acids.

This chain joins TRBV5-1 and TRBJ2-7; TRBD1 agrees at 10 bases. The CDR3 covers 14 residues. Per the germline V gene, CDR1 is SGHRS and CDR2 is YFSETQ. V shed 4 bases and J 7 bases; nucleotides not matched to a gene: 8. This chain's CDR3 is CASSLGQGSGEQYF. The CDR3 DNA reads TGCGCCAGCAGCCTGGGACAGGGGAGTGGGGAGCAGTACTTC. Full variable domain (missing parts from reference TRBV5-1 and TRBJ2-7): KAGVTQTPRYLIKTRGQQVTLSCSPISGHRSVSWYQQTPGQGLQFLFEYFSETQRNKGNFPGRFSGRQFSNSRSEMNVSTLELGDSALYLCASSLGQGSGEQYFGPGTRLTVT.

The genes are TRBV7-3 and TRBJ2-1; 11 bases are a match to TRBD1. Losses at the gene ends were 5 bases for V and 6 bases for J; bases not matched to a gene: 6. The CDR3 consists of 15 residues. Germline CDR1 is SGHTA and CDR2 is FQGTGA. CDR3 nucleotide sequence: TGTGCCAGCAGCCTAGGACAGGGGGCGATCAATGAGCAGTTCTTC. Its translation is CASSLGQGAINEQFF.

The V call is TRBV2, the J call TRBJ1-2; 9 bases are shared with TRBD1. Germline CDR1 is SNHLY and CDR2 is FYNNEI. V lost 7 bases and J lost 5; bases outside the gene matches: 23. The CDR3 spans 19 residues. The CDR3 region is CASTPTHTPGQGSEYGYTF. The CDR3, as DNA: TGTGCCAGCACCCCCACTCATACTCCGGGACAGGGTTCGGAATATGGCTACACCTTC. Using reference TRBV2 and TRBJ1-2 for the parts outside the CDR3, the full variable domain is EPEVTQTPSHQVTQMGQEVILRCVPISNHLYFYWYRQILGQKVEFLVSFYNNEISEKSEIFDDQFSVERPDGSNFTLKIRSTKLEDSAMYFCASTPTHTPGQGSEYGYTFGSGTRLTVV.

In this sample, this clone turned up a few times. CDR3: CASSSGTSGTYNEQFF. CDR3 in DNA: TGTGCCAGTAGTAGTGGGACTAGCGGGACCTACAATGAGCAGTTCTTC. The V call is TRBV19, the J call TRBJ2-1; 13 bases match TRBD2. The CDR3 loop spans 16 amino acids. Trimming at V came to 4 bases and at J to 2 bases, leaving 2 bases not matched to a gene. Germline V gene data show CDR1 as LNHDA and CDR2 as SQIVND (reference sequence). Full variable domain (outside the CDR3, taken from reference TRBV19 and TRBJ2-1): DGGITQSPKYLFRKEGQNVTLSCEQNLNHDAMYWYRQDPGQGLRLIYYSQIVNDFQKGDIAEGYSVSREKKESFPLTVTSAQKNPTAFYLCASSSGTSGTYNEQFFGPGTRLTVL.

A word on this clone: Other DNA sequences from this sample encode an identical CDR3 as well. The V and J genes are TRBV7-2 and TRBJ2-3; D gene ambiguous. Trimming took 0 bases from V and 2 from J, leaving 3 bases between them. Germline CDR1 and CDR2: SGHTA and FQGNSA. The CDR3 is 13 amino acids. The CDR3 protein is CASSLAYTDTQYF. For the CDR3, the DNA is TGTGCCAGCAGCTTAGCTTACACAGATACGCAGTATTTT. The full variable domain, in which reference TRBV7-2 and TRBJ2-3 provide the parts outside the CDR3, is GAGVSQSPSNKVTEKGKDVELRCDPISGHTALYWYRQSLGQGLEFLIYFQGNSAPDKSGLPSDRFSAERTGGSVSTLTIQRTQQEDSAVYLCASSLAYTDTQYFGPGTRLTVL.

The chain couples TRBV28 to TRBJ1-2; D not resolved. V shed 5 bases and J shed 3 bases, with 7 bases lying between them. Germline V CDR1 and CDR2: MDHEN, SYDVKM. The CDR3 sequence is 12 residues long. The CDR3 loop is CASSLTYYGYTF. Written as DNA, the CDR3 is TGTGCCAGCAGTCTAACGTACTATGGCTACACCTTC.

The chain uses TRBV18 and TRBJ2-7; 10 bases line up with TRBD2. The J segment lost 1 base and the V segment lost 1 base, leaving 4 bases of the junction unmatched. Germline-derived CDR1 and CDR2 are KGHSH and LQKENI. This CDR3 comprises 16 residues. In DNA, the CDR3 is TGTGCCAGCTCACCACGAGGAGCGGGAGGGTCCTACGAGCAGTACTTC. Translation: CASSPRGAGGSYEQYF.

This rearrangement joins TRBV6-5 to TRBJ1-6; D is possibly TRBD1 (5 bases). Deletions cut 0 bases from V and 8 bases from J, with 14 bases between. The CDR3 has 16 amino acids. Germline V lookup: CDR1 MNHEY, CDR2 SVGAGI. CDR3 in amino acids: CASSYSIAGYDSPLHF. The CDR3 nucleotides read TGTGCCAGCAGTTACTCGATAGCAGGGTACGATTCACCCCTCCACTTT.

A word on this clone: In the same sample, other DNA sequences code for this CDR3. The V gene is TRBV5-1, the J gene TRBJ2-7; no reliable D call. Per the germline V gene, CDR1 is SGHRS and CDR2 is YFSETQ. The CDR3 has 12 amino acids. Trimming shortened V by 0 bases and J by 5 bases, and 6 bases separated the two germline ends. CDR3 coding DNA: TGCGCCAGCAGCTTGGTTAGGAACGAGCAGTACTTC. This gives the protein CASSLVRNEQYF.

This clone was seen more than once but under ten times. The chain uses TRBV4-3 and TRBJ1-5, with D unresolved. The CDR3 consists of 13 residues. The germline V gene has CDR1 LGHNA and CDR2 YSLEER. V was pared by 2 bases and J by 7 bases, with 9 bases between. CDR3 bases: TGCGCCAGCAGCCAACAACGGGGACAGCCCCAGCATTTT. It is translated as CASSQQRGQPQHF.